This TCR beta chain was identified in a study of Graves' ophthalmopathy and Graves' hyperthyroidism. Uncontrolled infections, pregnancy, lactation or other autoimmune diseases led to patient exclusion. The diagnostic workup employed clinical symptoms, serum thyroxine, TRAb, thyroid ultrasound and orbital computed tomography. For repertoire sequencing, the TCR beta CDR3 regions were amplified from RNA transcripts. A first-round RT-PCR used HTBI primers, followed by a second-round multiplex PCR. TCRdb analysed the multiplex PCR reads with MiXCR anew, one entry per CDR3 protein. The sample lists some 160,000 distinct CDR3 sequences; approximately 40% were seen once. The study, taken as a whole, reports: Blood repertoires reportedly contained most expanded thyroid clonotypes above 0.001 frequency.

This CDR3 region has 13 residues. Between the trimmed V and J ends, which lost 2 bases and 5 bases, there was a span of 10 bases. This clonotype was counted only a few times. No antigen is known for it. The chain couples TRBV12-3 or TRBV12-4 to TRBJ2-7; D is undetermined. The clonotype comes from a young man with Graves' ophthalmopathy. Sequences were obtained from peripheral blood. CDR3 protein: CASSLNRWNEQYF. CDR3 sequence (DNA): TGTGCCAGCAGTTTAAATAGATGGAACGAGCAGTACTTC.